The entry below describes one TCR beta chain. These data originate in a study of blood T cell repertoires in COVID-19. Study details: Material from acute and convalescent COVID-19 was sourced from the United States, Italy and Spain. Sources were T cells, B-cell-depleted T cells, or PBMCs; the material itself was cDNA or gDNA.

As originally analysed: Counts of nucleated cells, estimated from reference gene primer amplification, were obtained. The assay was immunoSEQ multiplex PCR, and TCRdb's table has in-frame clones only and misses some. V and J calls plus clone size are reproduced from that table; the DNA served to infer D and trimming. The sample lists about 350,000 clones; roughly 84% were seen once. The V end was cut by 0 bases, the J end by 2 bases, with 10 bases between. Germline values: CDR1 SNHLY, CDR2 FYNNEI. CDR3 length: 15 amino acids. The genes are TRBV2 and TRBJ1-1; no definite D call. The sequencing sample was made of PBMCs or T cells enriched from blood (not recorded which). This TCR was recovered from a woman aged 25 to 39 who had recovered from COVID-19. This CDR3 is CASSEARGTNTEAFF. CDR3 nucleotides: TGTGCCAGCAGTGAAGCTCGGGGTACTAACACTGAAGCTTTCTTT.